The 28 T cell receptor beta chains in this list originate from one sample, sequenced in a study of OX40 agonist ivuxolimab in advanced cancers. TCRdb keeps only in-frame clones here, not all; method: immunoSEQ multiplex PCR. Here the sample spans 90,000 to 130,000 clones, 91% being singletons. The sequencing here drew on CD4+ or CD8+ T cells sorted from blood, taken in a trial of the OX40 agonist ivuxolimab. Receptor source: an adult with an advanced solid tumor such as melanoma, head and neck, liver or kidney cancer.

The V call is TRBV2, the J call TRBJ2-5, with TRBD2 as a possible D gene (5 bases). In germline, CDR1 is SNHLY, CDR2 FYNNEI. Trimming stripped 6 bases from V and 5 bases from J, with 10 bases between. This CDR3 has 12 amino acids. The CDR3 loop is CASRPSGETQYF. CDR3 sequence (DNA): TGTGCCAGCAGGCCCTCGGGGGAGACCCAGTACTTC.

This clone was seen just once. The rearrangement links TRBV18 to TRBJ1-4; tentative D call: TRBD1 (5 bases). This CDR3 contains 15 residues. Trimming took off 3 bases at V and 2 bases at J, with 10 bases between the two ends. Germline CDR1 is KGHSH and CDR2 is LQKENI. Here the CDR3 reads CASSPLRDTNEKLFF. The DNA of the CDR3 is TGTGCCAGCTCACCCCTCAGGGACACTAATGAAAAACTGTTTTTT.

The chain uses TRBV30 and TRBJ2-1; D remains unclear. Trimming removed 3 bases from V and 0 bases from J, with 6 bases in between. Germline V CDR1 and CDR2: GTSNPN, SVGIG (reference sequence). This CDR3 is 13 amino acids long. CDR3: CAWSQDSYNEQFF. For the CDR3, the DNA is TGTGCCTGGAGCCAGGACTCCTACAATGAGCAGTTCTTC.

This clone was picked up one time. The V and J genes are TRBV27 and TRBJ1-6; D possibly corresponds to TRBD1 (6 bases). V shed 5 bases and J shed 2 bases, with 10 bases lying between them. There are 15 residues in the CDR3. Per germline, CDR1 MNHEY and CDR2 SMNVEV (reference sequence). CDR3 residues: CASSSGTTYNSPLHF. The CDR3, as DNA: TGTGCCAGCAGTAGCGGGACAACCTATAATTCACCCCTCCACTTT.

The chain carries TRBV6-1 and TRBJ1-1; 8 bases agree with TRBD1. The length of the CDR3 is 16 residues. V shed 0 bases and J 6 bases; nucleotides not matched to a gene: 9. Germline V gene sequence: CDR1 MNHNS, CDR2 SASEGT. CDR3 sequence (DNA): TGTGCCAGCAGTGAAGCATTAGGACAGGGACGAGCTGAAGCTTTCTTT. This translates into CASSEALGQGRAEAFF.

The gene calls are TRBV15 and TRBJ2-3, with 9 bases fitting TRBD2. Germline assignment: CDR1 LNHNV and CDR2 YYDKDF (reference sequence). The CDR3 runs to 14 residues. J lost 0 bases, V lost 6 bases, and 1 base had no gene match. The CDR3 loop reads CATSTSGSTDTQYF. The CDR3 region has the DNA TGTGCCACCAGTACTAGCGGGAGCACAGATACGCAGTATTTT.

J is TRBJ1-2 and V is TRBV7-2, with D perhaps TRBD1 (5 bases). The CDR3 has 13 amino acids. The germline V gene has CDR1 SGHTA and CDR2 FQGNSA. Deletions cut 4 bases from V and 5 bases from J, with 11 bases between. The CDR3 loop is CASSSRRGYGYTF. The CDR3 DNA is TGTGCCAGCAGCTCGAGGCGGGGGTATGGCTACACCTTC.

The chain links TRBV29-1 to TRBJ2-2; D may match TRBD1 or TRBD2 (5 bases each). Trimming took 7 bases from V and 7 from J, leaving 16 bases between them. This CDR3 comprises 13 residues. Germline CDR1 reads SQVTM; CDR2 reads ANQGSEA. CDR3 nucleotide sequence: TGCAGCGGATCGGGGCGAGTTGGCGGGGAGCTGTTTTTT. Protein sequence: CSGSGRVGGELFF.

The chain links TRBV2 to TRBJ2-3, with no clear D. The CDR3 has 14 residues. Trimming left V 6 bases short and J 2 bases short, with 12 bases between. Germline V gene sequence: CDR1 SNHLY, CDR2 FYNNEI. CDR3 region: CASRGAGSTDTQYF. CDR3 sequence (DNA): TGTGCCAGCAGGGGTGCAGGTTCCACAGATACGCAGTATTTT. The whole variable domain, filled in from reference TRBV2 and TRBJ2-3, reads EPEVTQTPSHQVTQMGQEVILRCVPISNHLYFYWYRQILGQKVEFLVSFYNNEISEKSEIFDDQFSVERPDGSNFTLKIRSTKLEDSAMYFCASRGAGSTDTQYFGPGTRLTVL.

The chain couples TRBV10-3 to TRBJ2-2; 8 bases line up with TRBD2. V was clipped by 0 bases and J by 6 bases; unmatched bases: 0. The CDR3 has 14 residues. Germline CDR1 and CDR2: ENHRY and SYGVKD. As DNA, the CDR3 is TGTGCCATCAGTGAGTCTAGCGGGGCCGGGGAGCTGTTTTTT. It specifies CAISESSGAGELFF.

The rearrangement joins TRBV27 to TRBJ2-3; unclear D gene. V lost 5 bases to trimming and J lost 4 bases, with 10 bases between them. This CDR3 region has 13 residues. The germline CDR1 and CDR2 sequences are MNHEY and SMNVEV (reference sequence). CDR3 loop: CASSPARADTQYF. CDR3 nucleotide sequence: TGTGCCAGCAGTCCCGCCCGCGCAGATACGCAGTATTTT.

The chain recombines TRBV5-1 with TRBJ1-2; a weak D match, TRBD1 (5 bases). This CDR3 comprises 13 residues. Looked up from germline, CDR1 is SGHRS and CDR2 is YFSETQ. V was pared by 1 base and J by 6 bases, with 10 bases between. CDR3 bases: TGCGCCAGCAGCTTGACTCTGGGGGATGGCTACACCTTC. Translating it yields CASSLTLGDGYTF.

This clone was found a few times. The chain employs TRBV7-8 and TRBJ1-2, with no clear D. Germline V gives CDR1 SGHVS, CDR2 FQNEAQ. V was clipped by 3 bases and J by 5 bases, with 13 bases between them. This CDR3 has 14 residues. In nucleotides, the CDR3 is TGTGCCAGCAGCTTGAACTCGGAGCGGTATGGCTACACCTTC. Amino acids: CASSLNSERYGYTF.

In DNA form, the CDR3 reads TGTGCCAGTAGTATTGGGGGGGGAACCTACAATGAGCAGTTCTTC. Translating it yields CASSIGGGTYNEQFF. The chain recombines TRBV19 with TRBJ2-1; 7 bases are a match to TRBD2. CDR1 and CDR2 from the germline V gene are LNHDA and SQIVND (reference sequence). Unmatched junction bases numbered 4, after V lost 3 bases and J lost 2 bases. The CDR3 covers 15 residues.

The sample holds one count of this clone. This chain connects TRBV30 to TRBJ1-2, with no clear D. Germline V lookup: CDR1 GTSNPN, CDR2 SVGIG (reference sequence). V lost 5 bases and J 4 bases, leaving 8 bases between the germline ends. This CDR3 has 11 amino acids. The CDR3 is CAWGRAYGYTF. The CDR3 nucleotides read TGTGCCTGGGGCCGAGCCTATGGCTACACCTTC.

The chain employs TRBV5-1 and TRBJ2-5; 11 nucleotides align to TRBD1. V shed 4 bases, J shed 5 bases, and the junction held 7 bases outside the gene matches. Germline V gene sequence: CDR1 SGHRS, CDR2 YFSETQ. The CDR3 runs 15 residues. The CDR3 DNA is TGCGCCAGCAGCCGTGGACAGGGGGCGCGGGAGACCCAGTACTTC. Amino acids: CASSRGQGARETQYF.

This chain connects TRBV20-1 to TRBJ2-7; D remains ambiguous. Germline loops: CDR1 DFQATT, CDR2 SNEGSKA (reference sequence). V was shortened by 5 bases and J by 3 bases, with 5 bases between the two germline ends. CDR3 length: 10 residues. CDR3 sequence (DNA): TGCAGTGCTCGGATCTACGAGCAGTACTTC. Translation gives CSARIYEQYF.

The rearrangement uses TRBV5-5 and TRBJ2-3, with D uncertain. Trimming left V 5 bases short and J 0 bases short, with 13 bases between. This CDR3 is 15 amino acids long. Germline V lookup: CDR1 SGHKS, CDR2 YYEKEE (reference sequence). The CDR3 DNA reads TGTGCCAGCAGGCTTGTAGCTTCTAGCACAGATACGCAGTATTTT. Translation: CASRLVASSTDTQYF.

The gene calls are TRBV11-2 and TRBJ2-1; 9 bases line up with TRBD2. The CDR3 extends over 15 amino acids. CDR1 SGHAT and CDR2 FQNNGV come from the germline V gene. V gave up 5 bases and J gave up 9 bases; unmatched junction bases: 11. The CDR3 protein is CASSQTSGGVSEQFF. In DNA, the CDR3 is TGTGCCAGCAGCCAGACTAGCGGTGGGGTGAGTGAGCAGTTCTTC. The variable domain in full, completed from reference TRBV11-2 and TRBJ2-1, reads EAGVAQSPRYKIIEKRQSVAFWCNPISGHATLYWYQQILGQGPKLLIQFQNNGVVDDSQLPKDRFSAERLKGVDSTLKIQPAKLEDSAVYLCASSQTSGGVSEQFFGPGTRLTVL.

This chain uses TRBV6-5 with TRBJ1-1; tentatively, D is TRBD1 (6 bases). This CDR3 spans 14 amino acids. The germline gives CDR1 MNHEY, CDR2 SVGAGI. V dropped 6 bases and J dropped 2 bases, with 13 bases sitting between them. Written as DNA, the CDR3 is TGTGCCAGCAGATGGGGGGACATAAACACTGAAGCTTTCTTT. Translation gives CASRWGDINTEAFF.

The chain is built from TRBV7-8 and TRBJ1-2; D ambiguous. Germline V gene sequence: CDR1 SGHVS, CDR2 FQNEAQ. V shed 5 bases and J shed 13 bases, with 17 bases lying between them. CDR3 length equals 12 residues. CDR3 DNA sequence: TGTGCCAGCAGCCCGCGGACGGCTTTAAGCACCTTC. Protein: CASSPRTALSTF.

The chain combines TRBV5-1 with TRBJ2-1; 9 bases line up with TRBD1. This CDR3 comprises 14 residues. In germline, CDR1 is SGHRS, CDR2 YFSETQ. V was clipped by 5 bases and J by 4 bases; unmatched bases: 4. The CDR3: CASSGTGLYNEQFF. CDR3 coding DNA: TGCGCCAGCAGTGGGACAGGGCTTTACAATGAGCAGTTCTTC.

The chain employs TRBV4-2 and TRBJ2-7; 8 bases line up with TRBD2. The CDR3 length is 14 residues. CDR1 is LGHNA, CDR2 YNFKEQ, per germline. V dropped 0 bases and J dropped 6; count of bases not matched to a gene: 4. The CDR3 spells CASSQDRGGGEQYF. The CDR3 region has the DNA TGTGCCAGCAGCCAAGATCGGGGGGGAGGCGAGCAGTACTTC.

The CDR3 spells CASSPPHGQQETQYF. The CDR3 DNA sequence: TGTGCCAGCTCACCACCGCACGGACAGCAAGAGACCCAGTACTTC. This rearrangement joins TRBV18 to TRBJ2-5; TRBD1 is a possible D gene (6 bases). The germline gives CDR1 KGHSH, CDR2 LQKENI. Trimming removed 0 bases at V and 2 bases at J, with 10 bases between. This CDR3 is 15 amino acids long.

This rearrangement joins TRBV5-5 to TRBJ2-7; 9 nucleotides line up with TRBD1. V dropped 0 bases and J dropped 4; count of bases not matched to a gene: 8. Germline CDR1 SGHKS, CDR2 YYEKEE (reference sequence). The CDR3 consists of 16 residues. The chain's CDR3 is CASSLGSGTGPYEQYF. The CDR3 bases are TGTGCCAGCAGCTTGGGATCCGGGACAGGGCCGTACGAGCAGTACTTC. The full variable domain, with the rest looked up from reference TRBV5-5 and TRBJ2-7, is DAGVTQSPTHLIKTRGQQVTLRCSPISGHKSVSWYQQVLGQGPQFIFQYYEKEERGRGNFPDRFSARQFPNYSSELNVNALLLGDSALYLCASSLGSGTGPYEQYFGPGTRLTVT.

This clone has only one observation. CDR3 region: CASSEKGFTRYEQYF. The CDR3 DNA is TGTGCCAGCAGTGAGAAAGGCTTTACCCGCTACGAGCAGTACTTC. This chain links TRBV6-1 with TRBJ2-7; D uncertain. Germline V gene data show CDR1 as MNHNS and CDR2 as SASEGT. The CDR3 is made up of 15 amino acids. Trimming took off 3 bases at V and 3 bases at J, with 15 bases between the two ends.

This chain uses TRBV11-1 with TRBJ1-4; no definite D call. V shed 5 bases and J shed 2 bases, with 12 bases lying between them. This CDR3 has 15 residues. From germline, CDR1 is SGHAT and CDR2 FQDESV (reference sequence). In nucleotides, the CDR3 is TGTGCCAGCAGCCCGTCGACACCGACTAATGAAAAACTGTTTTTT. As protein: CASSPSTPTNEKLFF.

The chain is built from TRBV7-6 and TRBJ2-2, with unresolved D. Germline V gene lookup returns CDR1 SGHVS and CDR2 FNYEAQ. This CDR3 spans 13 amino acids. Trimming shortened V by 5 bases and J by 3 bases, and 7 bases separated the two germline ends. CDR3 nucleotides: TGTGCCAGCAGCCTAGACCACACCGGGGAGCTGTTTTTT. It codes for CASSLDHTGELFF.